Presented here are 8 T cell receptor beta chains from one specimen sequenced in a study of memory CD4+ T cells and cytomegalovirus serostatus. Profiled with immunoSEQ multiplex PCR; TCRdb holds only in-frame clones, not every one. There are roughly 53,000 clones in the sample; around 76% occur only once, and roughly 1.7% lies in the top ten. Single viable CD3+CD4+CD8-CD45RO+ cells were sorted as the memory CD4+ T cells. Sequencing was done on a sample of memory CD4+ T cells from blood. The receptors were gathered from an adult in good health and CMV-seronegative.

The chain combines TRBV7-2 with TRBJ2-2; 13 nucleotides match TRBD2. Germline values: CDR1 SGHTA, CDR2 FQGNSA. The CDR3 extends over 15 amino acids. V was clipped by 9 bases and J by 4 bases; unmatched bases: 5. The CDR3 DNA reads as TGTGCCAGTCAGACTAGCGGGAGGAGCACCGGGGAGCTGTTTTTT. Translation: CASQTSGRSTGELFF.

V is TRBV28 and J is TRBJ1-2; TRBD1 agrees at 10 bases. Germline assignment: CDR1 MDHEN and CDR2 SYDVKM. The CDR3 loop spans 16 amino acids. V shed 2 bases and J 4 bases; nucleotides not matched to a gene: 7. CDR3 coding DNA: TGTGCCAGCAGTTTACCCCCGGGACAGGGGCGCTATGGCTACACCTTC. It is translated as CASSLPPGQGRYGYTF.

The chain employs TRBV11-2 and TRBJ1-6, with 8 bases that match TRBD1. Germline CDR1 is SGHAT and CDR2 is FQNNGV. V lost 1 base and J lost 10; bases outside the gene matches: 6. The CDR3 totals 15 residues. For the CDR3, the DNA is TGTGCCAGCAGCTTAGTAGGACAGGGCCGGTCACCCCTCCACTTT. It codes for CASSLVGQGRSPLHF. Looking up the rest from reference TRBV11-2 and TRBJ1-6 gives the full variable domain: EAGVAQSPRYKIIEKRQSVAFWCNPISGHATLYWYQQILGQGPKLLIQFQNNGVVDDSQLPKDRFSAERLKGVDSTLKIQPAKLEDSAVYLCASSLVGQGRSPLHFGNGTRLTVT.

The chain has TRBV5-1 and TRBJ2-2; D gene uncertain. V was pared by 1 base and J by 2 bases, with 9 bases between. Germline CDR1 reads SGHRS; CDR2 reads YFSETQ. The CDR3 is 15 residues long. In DNA, the CDR3 is TGCGCCAGCAGCTTGCTACAGACTAACACCGGGGAGCTGTTTTTT. Protein: CASSLLQTNTGELFF.

The chain employs TRBV5-8 and TRBJ2-7; the match to TRBD1 covers 9 bases. V gave up 1 base and J gave up 2 bases; unmatched junction bases: 4. CDR3 length: 15 amino acids. Germline V gene lookup returns CDR1 SGHTS and CDR2 YDEGEE. The CDR3 reads CASSLSRQGAYEQYF. CDR3 DNA: TGTGCCAGCAGCTTGTCGCGACAGGGGGCCTACGAGCAGTACTTC.

The chain links TRBV6-1 to TRBJ2-1; D remains unclear. Deletions cut 2 bases from V and 5 bases from J, with 7 bases between. Germline CDR1 and CDR2: MNHNS and SASEGT. The CDR3 totals 13 residues. The CDR3 spells CASSEQVNNEQFF. The CDR3 region has the DNA TGTGCCAGCAGTGAACAGGTAAACAATGAGCAGTTCTTC.

The table lists this clone with a few counts. Written as DNA, the CDR3 is TGTGCCAGCAGCTTAGCGGGGATACTTCCAGCCGCTGAAGCTTTCTTT. Its translation is CASSLAGILPAAEAFF. The rearrangement joins TRBV7-9 to TRBJ1-1; D uncertain. Per germline, CDR1 SEHNR and CDR2 FQNEAQ (reference sequence). The CDR3 extends over 16 amino acids. Trimming left V 0 bases short and J 6 bases short, with 17 bases between.

This rearrangement joins TRBV28 to TRBJ1-4; no clear D. The CDR3 contains 12 residues. The germline V and J ends were trimmed by 11 bases and 0 bases, with 7 bases remaining between them. CDR1 MDHEN and CDR2 SYDVKM come from the germline V gene. This CDR3 reads CAGSATNEKLFF. In DNA, the CDR3 is TGTGCCGGCTCGGCAACTAATGAAAAACTGTTTTTT. Filled out from reference TRBV28 and TRBJ1-4, the complete variable domain reads DVKVTQSSRYLVKRTGEKVFLECVQDMDHENMFWYRQDPGLGLRLIYFSYDVKMKEKGDIPEGYSVSREKKERFSLILESASTNQTSMYLCAGSATNEKLFFGSGTQLSVL.